The clone carrying this TCR beta chain was observed a few times. What it binds is unknown. There were TCR beta CDR3 regions amplified from RNA transcripts. The study used the HTBI primer set for a first-round RT-PCR of the TCR CDR3. TCRdb itself ran the multiplex PCR reads through MiXCR, one entry per CDR3 protein. Found here are fewer than 650,000 distinct CDR3 sequences, around 15% of them singletons; the top ten hold 11% to 15%. The sample comes from a study of T cells in Graves' hyperthyroidism and ophthalmopathy. General study results and limits: Ophthalmopathy got predicted by the model a median about six months before its onset. Ophthalmopathy and stable hyperthyroidism were separated by a 13 V-J model.

This CDR3 comprises 15 residues. Germline assignment: CDR1 MNHEY and CDR2 SVGAGI. V was shortened by 3 bases and J by 5 bases, with 13 bases between the two germline ends. Recently diagnosed hyperthyroidism of less than 2 months' duration affected patients aged 18 to 65. Based on clinical symptoms, serum thyroxine and TRAb, thyroid ultrasound and orbital computed tomography, diagnoses were reached. The TCR originated in a woman aged 35 to 49 with Graves' hyperthyroidism. Specimen: blood. The chain recombines TRBV6-5 with TRBJ2-2; D possibly uses TRBD1 or TRBD2 (5 bases each). This CDR3 reads CASSYGTQQTGELFF. The CDR3 DNA reads TGTGCCAGCAGTTATGGGACGCAGCAGACCGGGGAGCTGTTTTTT.